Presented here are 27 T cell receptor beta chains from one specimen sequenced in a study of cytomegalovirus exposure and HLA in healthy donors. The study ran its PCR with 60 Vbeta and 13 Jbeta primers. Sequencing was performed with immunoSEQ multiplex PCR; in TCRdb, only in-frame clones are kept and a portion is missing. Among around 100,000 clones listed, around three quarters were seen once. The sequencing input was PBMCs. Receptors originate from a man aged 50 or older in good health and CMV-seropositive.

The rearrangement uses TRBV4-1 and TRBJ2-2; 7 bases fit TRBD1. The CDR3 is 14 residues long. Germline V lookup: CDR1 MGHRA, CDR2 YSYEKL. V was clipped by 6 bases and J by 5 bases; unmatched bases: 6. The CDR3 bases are TGCGCCAGCAGACTCATGACAGGGACCGGGGAGCTGTTTTTT. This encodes CASRLMTGTGELFF.

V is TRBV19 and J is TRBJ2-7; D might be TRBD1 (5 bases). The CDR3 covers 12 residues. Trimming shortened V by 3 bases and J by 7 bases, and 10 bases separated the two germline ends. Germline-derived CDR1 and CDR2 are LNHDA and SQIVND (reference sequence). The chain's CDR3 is CASSMQGEEQYF. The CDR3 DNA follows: TGTGCCAGTAGTATGCAGGGTGAGGAGCAGTACTTC.

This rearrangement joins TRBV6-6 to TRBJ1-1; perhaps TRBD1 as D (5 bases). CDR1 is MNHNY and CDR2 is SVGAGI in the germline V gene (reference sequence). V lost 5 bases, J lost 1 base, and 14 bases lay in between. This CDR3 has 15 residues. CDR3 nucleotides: TGTGCCAGCAGTCACCTGACAGAGAAGAACACTGAAGCTTTCTTT. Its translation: CASSHLTEKNTEAFF.

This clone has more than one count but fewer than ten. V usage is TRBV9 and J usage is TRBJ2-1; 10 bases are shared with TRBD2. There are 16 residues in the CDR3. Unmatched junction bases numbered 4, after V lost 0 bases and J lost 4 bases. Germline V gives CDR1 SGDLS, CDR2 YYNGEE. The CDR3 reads CASSVDPSGSYNEQFF. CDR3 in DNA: TGTGCCAGCAGCGTAGACCCTAGCGGGAGTTACAATGAGCAGTTCTTC.

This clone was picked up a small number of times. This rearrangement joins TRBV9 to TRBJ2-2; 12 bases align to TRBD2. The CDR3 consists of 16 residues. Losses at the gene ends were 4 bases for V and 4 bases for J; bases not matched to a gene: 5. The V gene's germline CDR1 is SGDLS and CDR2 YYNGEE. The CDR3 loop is CASSTLLAGGTGELFF. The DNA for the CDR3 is TGTGCCAGCAGCACCCTACTAGCGGGGGGCACCGGGGAGCTGTTTTTT.

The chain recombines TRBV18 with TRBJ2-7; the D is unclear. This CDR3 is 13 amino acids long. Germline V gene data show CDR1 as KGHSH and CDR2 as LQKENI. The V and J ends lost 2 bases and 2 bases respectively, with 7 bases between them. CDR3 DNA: TGTGCCAGCTCACCAGGTCTAACCTACGAGCAGTACTTC. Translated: CASSPGLTYEQYF. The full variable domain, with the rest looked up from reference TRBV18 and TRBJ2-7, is NAGVMQNPRHLVRRRGQEARLRCSPMKGHSHVYWYRQLPEEGLKFMVYLQKENIIDESGMPKERFSAEFPKEGPSILRIQQVVRGDSAAYFCASSPGLTYEQYFGPGTRLTVT.

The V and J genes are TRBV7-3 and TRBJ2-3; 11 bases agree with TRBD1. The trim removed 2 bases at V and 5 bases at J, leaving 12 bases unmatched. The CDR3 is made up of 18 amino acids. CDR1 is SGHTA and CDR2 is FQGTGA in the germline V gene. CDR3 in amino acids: CASSLSTGTGGTGDTQYF. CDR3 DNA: TGTGCCAGCAGCTTATCGACCGGGACAGGGGGAACAGGAGATACGCAGTATTTT.

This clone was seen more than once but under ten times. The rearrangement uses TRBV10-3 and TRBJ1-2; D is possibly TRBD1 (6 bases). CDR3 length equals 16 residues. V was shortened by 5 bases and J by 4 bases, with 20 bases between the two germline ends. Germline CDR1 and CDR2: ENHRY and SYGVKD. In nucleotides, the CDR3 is TGTGCCATCAGTAGAAAGCGGGACATACTTCCCTATGGCTACACCTTC. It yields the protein CAISRKRDILPYGYTF.

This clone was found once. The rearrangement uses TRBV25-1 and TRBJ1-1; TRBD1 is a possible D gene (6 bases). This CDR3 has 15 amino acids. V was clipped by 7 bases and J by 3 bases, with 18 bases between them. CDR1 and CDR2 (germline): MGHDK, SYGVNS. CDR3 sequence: CASIGQGRADTEAFF. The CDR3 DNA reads TGTGCCAGCATCGGTCAGGGGAGGGCGGACACTGAAGCTTTCTTT.

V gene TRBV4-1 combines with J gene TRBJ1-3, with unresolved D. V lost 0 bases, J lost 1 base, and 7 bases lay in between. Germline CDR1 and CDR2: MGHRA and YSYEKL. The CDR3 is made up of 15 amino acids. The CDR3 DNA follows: TGCGCCAGCAGCCAAGATCCGGGTTCTGGAAACACCATATATTTT. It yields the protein CASSQDPGSGNTIYF.

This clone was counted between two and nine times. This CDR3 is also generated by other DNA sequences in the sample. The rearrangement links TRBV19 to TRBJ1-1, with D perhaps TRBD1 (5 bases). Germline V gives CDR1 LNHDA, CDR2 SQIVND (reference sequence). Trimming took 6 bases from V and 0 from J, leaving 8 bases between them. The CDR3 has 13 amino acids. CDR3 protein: CASSRVMNTEAFF. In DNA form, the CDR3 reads TGTGCCAGTAGCAGGGTCATGAACACTGAAGCTTTCTTT.

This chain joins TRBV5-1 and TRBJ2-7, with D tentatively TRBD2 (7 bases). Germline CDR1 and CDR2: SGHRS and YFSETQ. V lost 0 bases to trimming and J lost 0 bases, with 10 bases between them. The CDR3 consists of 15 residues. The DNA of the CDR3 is TGCGCCAGCAGCTTGGGGGGGGGCCCCTCCTACGAGCAGTACTTC. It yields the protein CASSLGGGPSYEQYF.

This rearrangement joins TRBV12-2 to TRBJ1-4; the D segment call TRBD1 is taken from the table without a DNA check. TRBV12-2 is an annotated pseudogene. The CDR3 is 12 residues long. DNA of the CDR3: TGTGCAAGTCGTTTGGAAAGGGGAAAACTGTTTTTT. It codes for CASRLERGKLFF.

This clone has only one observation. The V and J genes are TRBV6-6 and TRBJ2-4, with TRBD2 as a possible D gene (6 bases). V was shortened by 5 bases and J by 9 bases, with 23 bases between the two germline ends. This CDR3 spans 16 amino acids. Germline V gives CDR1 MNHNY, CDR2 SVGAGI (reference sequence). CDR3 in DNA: TGTGCCAGCAGTCTAGCACAGCACCGCTTCGGGGGCATTCAGTACTTC. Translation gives CASSLAQHRFGGIQYF.

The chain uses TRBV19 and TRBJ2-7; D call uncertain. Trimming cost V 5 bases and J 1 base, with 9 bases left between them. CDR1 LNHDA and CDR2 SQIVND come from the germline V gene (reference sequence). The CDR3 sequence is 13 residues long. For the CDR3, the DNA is TGTGCCAGTAGTCCAGGAAGGTCCTACGAGCAGTACTTC. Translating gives CASSPGRSYEQYF.

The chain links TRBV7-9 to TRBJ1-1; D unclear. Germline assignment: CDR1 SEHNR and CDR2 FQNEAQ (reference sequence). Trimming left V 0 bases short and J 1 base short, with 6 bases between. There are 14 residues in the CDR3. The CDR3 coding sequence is TGTGCCAGCAGCTTAGCGATGGCGAACACTGAAGCTTTCTTT. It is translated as CASSLAMANTEAFF.

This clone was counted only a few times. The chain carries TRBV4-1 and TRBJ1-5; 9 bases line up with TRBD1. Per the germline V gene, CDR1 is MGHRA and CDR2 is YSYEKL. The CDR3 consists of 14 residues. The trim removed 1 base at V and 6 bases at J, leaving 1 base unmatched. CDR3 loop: CASSQGDRVQPQHF. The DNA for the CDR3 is TGCGCCAGCAGCCAAGGGGACAGGGTTCAGCCCCAGCATTTT.

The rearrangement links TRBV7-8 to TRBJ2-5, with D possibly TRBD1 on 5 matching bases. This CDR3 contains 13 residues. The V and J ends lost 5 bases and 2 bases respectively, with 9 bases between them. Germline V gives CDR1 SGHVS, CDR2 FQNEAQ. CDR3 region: CASSLQGQETQYF. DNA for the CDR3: TGTGCCAGCAGCCTGCAGGGTCAAGAGACCCAGTACTTC.

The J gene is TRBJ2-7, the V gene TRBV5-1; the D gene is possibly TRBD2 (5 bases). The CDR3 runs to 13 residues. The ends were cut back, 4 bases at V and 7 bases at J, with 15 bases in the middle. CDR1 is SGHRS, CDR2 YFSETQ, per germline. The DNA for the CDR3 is TGCGCCAGCAGCCTTGGGAGCCCTGGAGAGCAGTACTTC. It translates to CASSLGSPGEQYF.

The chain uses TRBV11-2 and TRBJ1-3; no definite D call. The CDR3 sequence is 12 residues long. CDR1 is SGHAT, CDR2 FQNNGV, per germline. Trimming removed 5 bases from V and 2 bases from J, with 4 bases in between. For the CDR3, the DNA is TGTGCCAGCAGCCCCGCTGGAAACACCATATATTTT. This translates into CASSPAGNTIYF.

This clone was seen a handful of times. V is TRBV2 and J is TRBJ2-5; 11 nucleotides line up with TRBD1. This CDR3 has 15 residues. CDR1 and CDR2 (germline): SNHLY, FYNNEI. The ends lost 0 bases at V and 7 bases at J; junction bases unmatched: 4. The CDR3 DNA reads TGTGCCAGCAGTGAAGCGCGGGGACAGGGGGTGACCCAGTACTTC. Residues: CASSEARGQGVTQYF.

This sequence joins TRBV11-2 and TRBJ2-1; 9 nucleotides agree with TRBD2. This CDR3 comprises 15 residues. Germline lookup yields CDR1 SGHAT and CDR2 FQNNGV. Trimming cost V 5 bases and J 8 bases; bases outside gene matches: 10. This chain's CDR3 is CASSTSGKRGDEQFF. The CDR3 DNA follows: TGTGCCAGCAGCACGAGCGGTAAGCGGGGGGATGAGCAGTTCTTC. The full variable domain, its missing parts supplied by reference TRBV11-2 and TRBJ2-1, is EAGVAQSPRYKIIEKRQSVAFWCNPISGHATLYWYQQILGQGPKLLIQFQNNGVVDDSQLPKDRFSAERLKGVDSTLKIQPAKLEDSAVYLCASSTSGKRGDEQFFGPGTRLTVL.

The CDR3 DNA reads as TGTGCCAGCAGCGCTACCGCGGGGATGGACACTGAAGCTTTCTTT. Its translation is CASSATAGMDTEAFF. The chain has TRBV9 and TRBJ1-1; D gene uncertain. Trimming shortened V by 3 bases and J by 3 bases, and 15 bases separated the two germline ends. From germline, CDR1 is SGDLS and CDR2 YYNGEE. This CDR3 has 15 amino acids.

This CDR3 is CASSVVGDVGYTF. The CDR3 bases are TGTGCCAGCAGCGTAGTCGGGGATGTTGGCTACACCTTC. The chain combines TRBV9 with TRBJ1-2; D is unresolved. CDR1 is SGDLS and CDR2 is YYNGEE in the germline V gene. CDR3 length: 13 amino acids. The ends were cut back, 0 bases at V and 7 bases at J, with 10 bases in the middle.

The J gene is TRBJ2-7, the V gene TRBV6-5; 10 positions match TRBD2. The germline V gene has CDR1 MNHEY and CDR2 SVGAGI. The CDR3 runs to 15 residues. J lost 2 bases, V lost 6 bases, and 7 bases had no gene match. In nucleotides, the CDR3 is TGTGCCAGCAGGATCCAGCGGGAGGGCACCTACGAGCAGTACTTC. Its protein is CASRIQREGTYEQYF.

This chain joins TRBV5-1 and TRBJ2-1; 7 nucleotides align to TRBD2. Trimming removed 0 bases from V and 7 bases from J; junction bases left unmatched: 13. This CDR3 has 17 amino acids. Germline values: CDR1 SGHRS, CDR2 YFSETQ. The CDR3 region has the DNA TGCGCCAGCAGCTTGGGGGGTAGCGGGCCCGGGAGGAATGAGCAGTTCTTC. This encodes CASSLGGSGPGRNEQFF.

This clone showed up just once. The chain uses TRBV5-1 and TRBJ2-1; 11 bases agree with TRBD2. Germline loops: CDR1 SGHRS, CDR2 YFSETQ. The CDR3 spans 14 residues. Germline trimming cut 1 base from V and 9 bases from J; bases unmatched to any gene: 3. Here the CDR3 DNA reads TGCGCCAGCAGCTTGATGCTAGCGGGGGGTGAGCAGTTCTTC. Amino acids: CASSLMLAGGEQFF.